This TCR beta chain was recovered during a study of blood T cell repertoires in COVID-19. The wider study: Samples taken during acute and convalescent COVID-19 were collected in the United States, Italy and Spain. Sources were T cells, B-cell-depleted T cells, or PBMCs; the material itself was cDNA or gDNA.

The repertoire was sequenced with immunoSEQ multiplex PCR; TCRdb's copy has only in-frame clones and lacks some. The table lists some 120,000 clones, less than 95% of them singletons. Germline CDR1 is PRHDT and CDR2 is FYEKMQ (reference sequence). CDR3 length: 15 residues. V lost 5 bases and J lost 2; bases outside the gene matches: 8. Sequenced material: peripheral blood. This TCR was sampled from a human donor with active COVID-19. The donor label of this sample is uncertain. The V call is TRBV13, the J call TRBJ2-7; 8 nucleotides agree with TRBD2. CDR3 protein: CASSGRGGPPYEQYF. CDR3 DNA sequence: TGTGCCAGCAGCGGCCGCGGGGGGCCGCCCTACGAGCAGTACTTC. Variable domain in full (rest from reference TRBV13 and TRBJ2-7): AAGVIQSPRHLIKEKRETATLKCYPIPRHDTVYWYQQGPGQDPQFLISFYEKMQSDKGSIPDRFSAQQFSDYHSELNMSSLELGDSALYFCASSGRGGPPYEQYFGPGTRLTVT.